These T cell receptor beta chains were read from a single sample in a study of control samples from healthy donors and cancer patients. The assay was immunoSEQ multiplex PCR, and TCRdb's table has in-frame clones only and misses some. The table lists 150,000 to 200,000 clones, 90% to 95% of them singletons. The sequencing input was blood. The origin of the receptors is a woman younger than 45 in good health. CDR3s include the opening cysteine and the closing phenylalanine or tryptophan. A D gene is named only where the DNA matches it firmly. Not every row has a clone size; where given, it reads once, few, many or a size class.

J gene: TRBJ1-6
D gene: NA
CDR3 length: 13
V gene: TRBV7-2
clone size: NA
CDR3 protein: CASSLLYNSPLHF
CDR3 DNA: TGTGCCAGCAGCTTACTGTATAATTCACCCCTCCACTTT

J gene: TRBJ2-1
D gene: NA
CDR3 length: 13
V gene: TRBV5-8
clone size: NA
CDR3 protein: CASSLFRNNEQFF
CDR3 DNA: TGTGCCAGCAGCTTGTTCAGAAACAATGAGCAGTTCTTC

J gene: TRBJ1-1
D gene: TRBD1
CDR3 length: 14
V gene: TRBV18
clone size: NA
CDR3 protein: CASSPRDRNTEAFF
CDR3 DNA: TGTGCCAGCTCACCAAGGGACAGAAACACTGAAGCTTTCTTT

J gene: TRBJ1-1
D gene: NA
CDR3 length: 16
V gene: TRBV4-3
clone size: NA
CDR3 protein: CASSQEAGVLRTEAFF
CDR3 DNA: TGCGCCAGCAGCCAAGAGGCGGGAGTTCTCAGGACTGAAGCTTTCTTT

J gene: TRBJ1-5
D gene: NA
CDR3 length: 17
V gene: TRBV5-5
clone size: NA
CDR3 protein: CASSLAPHRQGNQPQHF
CDR3 DNA: TGTGCCAGCAGCTTGGCTCCACACCGACAGGGCAATCAGCCCCAGCATTTT

J gene: TRBJ1-2
D gene: NA
CDR3 length: 13
V gene: TRBV12-3/TRBV12-4
clone size: NA
CDR3 protein: CASSFGRGYGYTF
CDR3 DNA: TGTGCCAGCAGTTTTGGCAGGGGCTATGGCTACACCTTC

J gene: TRBJ2-5
D gene: NA
CDR3 length: 12
V gene: TRBV10-1
clone size: once
CDR3 protein: CASSDYQETQYF
CDR3 DNA: TGCGCCAGCAGTGACTACCAAGAGACCCAGTACTTC

J gene: TRBJ2-7
D gene: TRBD1
CDR3 length: 13
V gene: TRBV18
clone size: NA
CDR3 protein: CASSRDRENEQYF
CDR3 DNA: TGTGCCAGCTCACGGGACAGGGAAAACGAGCAGTACTTC

J gene: TRBJ2-3
D gene: TRBD2
CDR3 length: 15
V gene: TRBV29-1
clone size: once
CDR3 protein: CSVEVAGARTDTQYF
CDR3 DNA: TGCAGCGTTGAAGTAGCGGGAGCGCGCACAGATACGCAGTATTTT

J gene: TRBJ2-7
D gene: TRBD1
CDR3 length: 14
V gene: TRBV29-1
clone size: once
CDR3 protein: CSVEDWTGGHEQYF
CDR3 DNA: TGCAGCGTTGAAGATTGGACAGGGGGTCACGAGCAGTACTTC

J gene: TRBJ1-6
D gene: NA
CDR3 length: 15
V gene: TRBV23-1
clone size: NA
CDR3 protein: CASSQSGGHNSPLHF
CDR3 DNA: TGCGCCAGCAGTCAATCGGGGGGGCATAATTCACCCCTCCACTTT

J gene: TRBJ2-2
D gene: NA
CDR3 length: 14
V gene: TRBV18
clone size: once
CDR3 protein: CASSRTANTGELFF
CDR3 DNA: TGTGCCAGCTCACGGACTGCGAACACCGGGGAGCTGTTTTTT

J gene: TRBJ2-3
D gene: NA
CDR3 length: 14
V gene: TRBV6-2/TRBV6-3
clone size: NA
CDR3 protein: CASSYSTRVDTQYF
CDR3 DNA: TGTGCCAGCAGTTACTCGACTAGGGTTGATACGCAGTATTTT

J gene: TRBJ2-7
D gene: TRBD2
CDR3 length: 16
V gene: TRBV7-2
clone size: once
CDR3 protein: CASSFGSGESSYEQYF
CDR3 DNA: TGTGCCAGCAGCTTCGGGAGCGGGGAAAGCTCCTACGAGCAGTACTTC

J gene: TRBJ1-1
D gene: TRBD1
CDR3 length: 14
V gene: TRBV6-1
clone size: once
CDR3 protein: CASSDTGEVTEAFF
CDR3 DNA: TGTGCCAGCAGTGACACAGGGGAGGTCACTGAAGCTTTCTTT

J gene: TRBJ1-1
D gene: NA
CDR3 length: 14
V gene: TRBV6-5
clone size: NA
CDR3 protein: CASSYGQQNTEAFF
CDR3 DNA: TGTGCCAGCAGTTACGGACAGCAGAACACTGAAGCTTTCTTT

J gene: TRBJ1-6
D gene: NA
CDR3 length: 12
V gene: TRBV7-9
clone size: NA
CDR3 protein: CASNRENSPLHF
CDR3 DNA: TGTGCCAGCAACCGGGAGAATTCACCCCTCCACTTT

J gene: TRBJ1-4
D gene: NA
CDR3 length: 15
V gene: TRBV25-1
clone size: NA
CDR3 protein: CASSERVREGEKLFF
CDR3 DNA: TGTGCCAGCAGTGAAAGGGTCAGGGAGGGTGAAAAACTGTTTTTT

J gene: TRBJ1-2
D gene: TRBD1
CDR3 length: 14
V gene: TRBV6-5
clone size: NA
CDR3 protein: CASSPGQGNYGYTF
CDR3 DNA: TGTGCCAGCAGTCCCGGACAGGGGAACTATGGCTACACCTTC

J gene: TRBJ2-1
D gene: NA
CDR3 length: 14
V gene: TRBV10-1
clone size: NA
CDR3 protein: CASSAGGSYNEQFF
CDR3 DNA: TGCGCCAGCAGTGCGGGGGGCTCGTACAATGAGCAGTTCTTC

J gene: TRBJ2-5
D gene: TRBD1
CDR3 length: 13
V gene: TRBV12-3/TRBV12-4
clone size: NA
CDR3 protein: CASSRDRGETQYF
CDR3 DNA: TGTGCCAGCAGTCGGGACAGGGGAGAGACCCAGTACTTC

J gene: TRBJ2-2
D gene: TRBD2
CDR3 length: 15
V gene: TRBV6-1
clone size: NA
CDR3 protein: CASSEERGGVGELFF
CDR3 DNA: TGTGCCAGCAGTGAAGAGCGGGGGGGTGTCGGGGAGCTGTTTTTT

J gene: TRBJ1-1
D gene: NA
CDR3 length: 13
V gene: TRBV5-1
clone size: NA
CDR3 protein: CASRDGGNTEAFF
CDR3 DNA: TGCGCCAGCAGGGATGGTGGGAACACTGAAGCTTTCTTT

J gene: TRBJ1-2
D gene: TRBD1
CDR3 length: 15
V gene: TRBV6-6
clone size: NA
CDR3 protein: CASSYLGTGYYGYTF
CDR3 DNA: TGTGCCAGCAGTTACCTCGGGACAGGCTACTATGGCTACACCTTC

J gene: TRBJ1-6
D gene: TRBD1
CDR3 length: 15
V gene: TRBV27
clone size: NA
CDR3 protein: CASSWGRQGNSPLHF
CDR3 DNA: TGTGCCAGCAGTTGGGGGAGACAGGGCAATTCACCCCTCCACTTT

J gene: TRBJ2-1
D gene: NA
CDR3 length: 16
V gene: TRBV21-1
clone size: NA
CDR3 protein: CASSKGRLAGGHEQFF
CDR3 DNA: TGTGCCAGCAGCAAAGGTCGACTAGCGGGAGGGCATGAGCAGTTCTTC

J gene: TRBJ1-2
D gene: TRBD1
CDR3 length: 15
V gene: TRBV6-2/TRBV6-3
clone size: NA
CDR3 protein: CASSYGGTGFLGYTF
CDR3 DNA: TGTGCCAGCAGTTACGGCGGGACAGGGTTTCTCGGCTACACCTTC

J gene: TRBJ2-6
D gene: TRBD1
CDR3 length: 16
V gene: TRBV19
clone size: NA
CDR3 protein: CASSEGQGTGANVLTF
CDR3 DNA: TGTGCCAGTAGTGAGGGACAGGGTACCGGGGCCAACGTCCTGACTTTC

J gene: TRBJ1-1
D gene: NA
CDR3 length: 12
V gene: TRBV28
clone size: NA
CDR3 protein: CASSLGGRGAFF
CDR3 DNA: TGTGCCAGCAGTTTGGGGGGGCGAGGGGCTTTCTTT

J gene: TRBJ2-2
D gene: NA
CDR3 length: 15
V gene: TRBV25-1
clone size: NA
CDR3 protein: CASSEADSLTGELFF
CDR3 DNA: TGTGCCAGCAGTGAGGCTGACAGTCTCACCGGGGAGCTGTTTTTT

J gene: TRBJ1-1
D gene: TRBD1
CDR3 length: 16
V gene: TRBV5-1
clone size: few
CDR3 protein: CASSARDRGLNTEAFF
CDR3 DNA: TGCGCCAGCAGCGCGCGGGACAGGGGCTTGAACACTGAAGCTTTCTTT

J gene: TRBJ1-6
D gene: TRBD1
CDR3 length: 16
V gene: TRBV7-2
clone size: NA
CDR3 protein: CASSPRDRGWYSPLHF
CDR3 DNA: TGTGCCAGCAGCCCCCGGGACAGGGGATGGTATTCACCCCTCCACTTT

J gene: TRBJ2-6
D gene: NA
CDR3 length: 13
V gene: TRBV11-2
clone size: NA
CDR3 protein: CASSLSGANVLTF
CDR3 DNA: TGTGCCAGCAGCTTATCCGGGGCCAACGTCCTGACTTTC

J gene: TRBJ1-2
D gene: TRBD1
CDR3 length: 15
V gene: TRBV15
clone size: once
CDR3 protein: CATSRGTGGGYGYTF
CDR3 DNA: TGTGCCACCAGCAGAGGGACAGGGGGCGGCTATGGCTACACCTTC

J gene: TRBJ1-2
D gene: NA
CDR3 length: 14
V gene: TRBV5-1
clone size: NA
CDR3 protein: CASSLDRADYGYTF
CDR3 DNA: TGCGCCAGCAGCTTGGACAGGGCTGACTATGGCTACACCTTC

J gene: TRBJ2-5
D gene: TRBD2
CDR3 length: 16
V gene: TRBV7-2
clone size: NA
CDR3 protein: CASSLASGRAQETQYF
CDR3 DNA: TGTGCCAGCAGCTTGGCTAGCGGGAGGGCCCAAGAGACCCAGTACTTC

J gene: TRBJ2-3
D gene: TRBD2
CDR3 length: 18
V gene: TRBV5-8
clone size: once
CDR3 protein: CASSLAAGVPTSTDTQYF
CDR3 DNA: TGTGCCAGCAGCTTAGCAGCGGGGGTGCCTACTAGCACAGATACGCAGTATTTT

J gene: TRBJ1-3
D gene: NA
CDR3 length: 15
V gene: TRBV5-1
clone size: NA
CDR3 protein: CASSLSGARGNTIYF
CDR3 DNA: TGCGCCAGCAGCTTGTCGGGGGCGCGTGGAAACACCATATATTTT

J gene: TRBJ1-4
D gene: NA
CDR3 length: 14
V gene: TRBV4-3
clone size: NA
CDR3 protein: CASSPTVPNEKLFF
CDR3 DNA: TGCGCCAGCAGCCCGACAGTACCTAATGAAAAACTGTTTTTT

J gene: TRBJ1-2
D gene: TRBD1
CDR3 length: 14
V gene: TRBV28
clone size: NA
CDR3 protein: CASSPTGTGAGYTF
CDR3 DNA: TGTGCCAGCAGTCCTACCGGGACAGGGGCTGGCTACACCTTC

J gene: TRBJ1-3
D gene: NA
CDR3 length: 16
V gene: TRBV30
clone size: NA
CDR3 protein: CAWSVAGHSSGNTIYF
CDR3 DNA: TGTGCCTGGAGTGTAGCGGGCCATAGCTCTGGAAACACCATATATTTT

J gene: TRBJ2-5
D gene: NA
CDR3 length: 15
V gene: TRBV6-5
clone size: NA
CDR3 protein: CASSYSGQLQETQYF
CDR3 DNA: TGTGCCAGCAGTTACTCGGGACAACTCCAAGAGACCCAGTACTTC

J gene: TRBJ1-2
D gene: NA
CDR3 length: 17
V gene: TRBV10-2
clone size: NA
CDR3 protein: CASSESTSPTGQYGYTF
CDR3 DNA: TGCGCCAGCAGTGAGTCCACCTCCCCGACAGGTCAATATGGCTACACCTTC

J gene: TRBJ2-7
D gene: NA
CDR3 length: 14
V gene: TRBV3-1/TRBV3-2
clone size: NA
CDR3 protein: CASSQRQPSYEQYF
CDR3 DNA: TGTGCCAGCAGCCAACGACAGCCCTCCTACGAGCAGTACTTC

J gene: TRBJ1-2
D gene: NA
CDR3 length: 14
V gene: TRBV5-6
clone size: NA
CDR3 protein: CASSLGGLNYGYTF
CDR3 DNA: TGTGCCAGCAGCTTGGGAGGGCTCAACTATGGCTACACCTTC

J gene: TRBJ2-7
D gene: TRBD1
CDR3 length: 14
V gene: TRBV4-2
clone size: medium-sized
CDR3 protein: CASSQSRQGGEQYF
CDR3 DNA: TGTGCCAGCAGCCAATCCCGACAGGGGGGGGAGCAGTACTTC

J gene: TRBJ1-1
D gene: TRBD1
CDR3 length: 14
V gene: TRBV19
clone size: NA
CDR3 protein: CASSRTGVNTEAFF
CDR3 DNA: TGTGCCAGTAGTAGGACAGGAGTGAACACTGAAGCTTTCTTT

J gene: TRBJ1-1
D gene: NA
CDR3 length: 13
V gene: TRBV29-1
clone size: NA
CDR3 protein: CSVEGGLGTEAFF
CDR3 DNA: TGCAGCGTTGAGGGGGGGCTGGGGACTGAAGCTTTCTTT

J gene: TRBJ1-1
D gene: TRBD1
CDR3 length: 13
V gene: TRBV4-3
clone size: NA
CDR3 protein: CASSQAQGTEAFF
CDR3 DNA: TGCGCCAGCAGCCAAGCACAGGGGACTGAAGCTTTCTTT

J gene: TRBJ2-7
D gene: TRBD2
CDR3 length: 12
V gene: TRBV5-3
clone size: NA
CDR3 protein: CARGTNSYEQYF
CDR3 DNA: TGTGCCAGGGGGACTAACTCCTACGAGCAGTACTTC

J gene: TRBJ2-7
D gene: NA
CDR3 length: 11
V gene: TRBV7-9
clone size: NA
CDR3 protein: CASSFRGEQYF
CDR3 DNA: TGTGCCAGCAGCTTCAGGGGCGAGCAGTACTTC

J gene: TRBJ1-1
D gene: TRBD1
CDR3 length: 14
V gene: TRBV5-1
clone size: few
CDR3 protein: CASSVQGEYTEAFF
CDR3 DNA: TGCGCCAGCAGCGTACAGGGGGAATACACTGAAGCTTTCTTT

J gene: TRBJ2-1
D gene: TRBD2
CDR3 length: 14
V gene: TRBV7-8
clone size: NA
CDR3 protein: CASSLLLAGPQQFF
CDR3 DNA: TGTGCCAGCAGCTTACTACTAGCGGGTCCCCAGCAGTTCTTC